This T cell receptor beta chain was captured in a study of blood T cell repertoires in COVID-19. Overall study context: T cells, B-cell-depleted T cells, or PBMCs supplied cDNA or gDNA.

V shed 3 bases and J shed 1 base, with 12 bases lying between them. CDR1 and CDR2 (germline): SNHLY, FYNNEI. The CDR3 extends over 15 amino acids. Authors' methods: It was from reference gene primer amplification that nucleated cell counts were estimated. Data came from immunoSEQ multiplex PCR; TCRdb stores just in-frame clones and leaves some out. The V and J calls and clone size come from that table; D and trimming were worked out from the DNA. The sample includes 150,000 to 200,000 clones, 70% to 85% of them seen just once. Sequencing input: peripheral blood. This receptor was identified in a woman aged 80 or older with acute or convalescent COVID-19. The rearrangement uses TRBV2 and TRBJ1-2, with D uncertain. In nucleotides, the CDR3 is TGTGCCAGCAGTGAGGACTCGCTTCATAACTATGGCTACACCTTC. It translates to CASSEDSLHNYGYTF.